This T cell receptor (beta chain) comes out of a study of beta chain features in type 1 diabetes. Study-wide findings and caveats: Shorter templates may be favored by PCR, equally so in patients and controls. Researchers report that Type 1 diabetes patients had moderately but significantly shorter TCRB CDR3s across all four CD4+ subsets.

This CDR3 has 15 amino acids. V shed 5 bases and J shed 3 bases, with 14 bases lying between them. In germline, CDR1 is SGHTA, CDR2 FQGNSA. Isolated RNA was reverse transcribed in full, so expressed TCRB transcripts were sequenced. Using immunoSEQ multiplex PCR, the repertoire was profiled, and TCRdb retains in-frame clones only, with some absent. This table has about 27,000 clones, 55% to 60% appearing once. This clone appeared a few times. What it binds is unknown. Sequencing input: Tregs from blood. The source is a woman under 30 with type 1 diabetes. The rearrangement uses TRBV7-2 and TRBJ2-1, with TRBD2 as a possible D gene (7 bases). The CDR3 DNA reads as TGTGCCAGCAGCCCTTGGGAGGGGGTCTACAATGAGCAGTTCTTC. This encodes CASSPWEGVYNEQFF.